This TCR beta chain was sequenced during a study of T cell repertoires in cytomegalovirus infection. Trimming pared 3 bases from V and 8 bases from J, leaving 13 bases between. The CDR3 runs 13 residues. Germline CDR1 ENHRY, CDR2 SYGVKD. TCRdb recomputed calls from the reads with MiXCR, one row per CDR3 protein. This sample has 200,000 or so distinct CDR3 sequences, with 25% to 30% found just once. This TCR was recovered from a human donor in good health (CMV status not recorded). Some clones in this sample may be carry-over from other donors' samples. This sequence joins TRBV10-3 and TRBJ1-1; D may be TRBD1 (5 bases). The sample taken for sequencing was PBMCs. The CDR3 bases are TGTGCCATCAGTGAAGAGGGGCGCCGCGAAGCTTTCTTT. Translation gives CAISEEGRREAFF.